The text below deals with one T cell receptor (beta chain). This specimen comes from a study of blood T cell repertoires in COVID-19. Enrolment of Seattle patients took place during active infection, and they were followed longitudinally. With V trimmed by 4 bases and J by 5 bases, 2 bases remained unmatched. Germline V gene sequence: CDR1 SGHAT, CDR2 FQNNGV. The CDR3 totals 13 residues. Original processing methods: Amplification with reference gene primers provided the estimates of nucleated cell counts. Sequencing was performed with immunoSEQ multiplex PCR; in TCRdb, only in-frame clones are kept and a portion is missing. That table furnishes V, J and clone size, whereas the DNA furnished D and trimming. The sample yields fewer than 250,000 clones, around 80% seen once.

Sequencing used peripheral blood. The chain links TRBV11-2 to TRBJ1-3; 7 bases fit TRBD1. This clonotype was sampled from a woman aged 60-75 years with COVID-19, enrolled during active disease. CDR3: CASSSGQRNTIYF. The CDR3 nucleotides read TGTGCCAGCAGCTCGGGACAGAGAAACACCATATATTTT.